This entry concerns a single T cell receptor beta chain. These data are taken from a study of human thymus T cells. Finnish infants who were healthy and having corrective surgery for congenital heart defects made up the donors. Germline loops: CDR1 SGHKS, CDR2 YYEKEE (reference sequence). This CDR3 comprises 16 residues. V was trimmed by 0 bases and J by 0 bases, leaving 7 bases between them. Data came from immunoSEQ multiplex PCR; TCRdb stores just in-frame clones and leaves some out. Of 45,000 to 50,000 clones listed, approximately 95% are singletons. This rearrangement joins TRBV5-5 to TRBJ2-6; the D is unclear. The specimen was blood. This TCR was recovered from a girl less than two years old with a congenital heart defect but otherwise immunologically healthy. CDR3 amino acids: CASSLARTSGANVLTF. The CDR3 nucleotides read TGTGCCAGCAGCTTGGCCAGGACCTCTGGGGCCAACGTCCTGACTTTC.